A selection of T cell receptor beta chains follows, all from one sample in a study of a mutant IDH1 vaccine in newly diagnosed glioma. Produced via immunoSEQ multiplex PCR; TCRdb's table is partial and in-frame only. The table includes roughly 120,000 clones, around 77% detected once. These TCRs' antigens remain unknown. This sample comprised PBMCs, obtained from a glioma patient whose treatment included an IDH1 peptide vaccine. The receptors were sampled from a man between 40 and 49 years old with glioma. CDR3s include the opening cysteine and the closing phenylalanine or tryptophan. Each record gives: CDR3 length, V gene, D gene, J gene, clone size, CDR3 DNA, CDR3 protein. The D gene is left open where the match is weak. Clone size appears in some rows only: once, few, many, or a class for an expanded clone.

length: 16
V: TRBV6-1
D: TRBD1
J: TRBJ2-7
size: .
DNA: TGTGCCAGCAGTGAGGGGGTTTGGACAGGGATCTACGAGCAGTACTTC
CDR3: CASSEGVWTGIYEQYF

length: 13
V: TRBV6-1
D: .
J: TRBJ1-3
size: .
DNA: TGTGCCAGCAGTGAAGTCTCTGGAAACACCATATATTTT
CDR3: CASSEVSGNTIYF

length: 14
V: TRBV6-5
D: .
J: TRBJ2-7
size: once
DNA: TGTGCCAGCAGTTACTGGCAGAGCTCCTACGAGCAGTACTTC
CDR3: CASSYWQSSYEQYF

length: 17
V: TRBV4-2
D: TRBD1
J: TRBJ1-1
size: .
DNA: TGTGCCAGCAGCCAAGACGACAGGGGGCGAACCAACACTGAAGCTTTCTTT
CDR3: CASSQDDRGRTNTEAFF

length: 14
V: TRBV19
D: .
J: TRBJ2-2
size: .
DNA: TGTGCCAGTAGTATAGGAGGCGATACCGGGGAGCTGTTTTTT
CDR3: CASSIGGDTGELFF

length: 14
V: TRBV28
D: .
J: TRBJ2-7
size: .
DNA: TGTGCCAGCAGGGGGGGCTGGAGCTCCTACGAGCAGTACTTC
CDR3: CASRGGWSSYEQYF

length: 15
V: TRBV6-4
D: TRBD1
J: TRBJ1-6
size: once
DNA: TGTGCCAGCAGAGAATTAGACAGGGGTCATTCACCCCTCCACTTT
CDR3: CASRELDRGHSPLHF

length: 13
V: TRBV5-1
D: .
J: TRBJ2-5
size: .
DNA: TGCGCCAGCGCCGAAACAGGGCAAGAGACCCAGTACTTC
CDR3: CASAETGQETQYF

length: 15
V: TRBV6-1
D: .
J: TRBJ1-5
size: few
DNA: TGTGCCAGCAGTGAAGAGGGTTCTCGCAATCAGCCCCAGCATTTT
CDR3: CASSEEGSRNQPQHF

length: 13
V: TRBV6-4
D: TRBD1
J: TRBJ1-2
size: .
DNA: TGTGCCAGCAGTGACTCGTTAGGGGGCGGCTACACCTTC
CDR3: CASSDSLGGGYTF

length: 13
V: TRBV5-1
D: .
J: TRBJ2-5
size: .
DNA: TGCGCCAGCAGCAGGCTCGAAGAAGAGACCCAGTACTTC
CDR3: CASSRLEEETQYF

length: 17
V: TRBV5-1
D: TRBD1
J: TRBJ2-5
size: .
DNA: TGCGCCAGCAGCTCCAGAGGGGACAGGGGAGTGGGAGAGACCCAGTACTTC
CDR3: CASSSRGDRGVGETQYF

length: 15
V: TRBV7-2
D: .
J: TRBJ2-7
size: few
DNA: TGTGCCAGCAGCTTAGAGGGGGAGGGCTTTTACGAGCAGTACTTC
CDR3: CASSLEGEGFYEQYF

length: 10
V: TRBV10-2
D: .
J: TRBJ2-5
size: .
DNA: TGCGCCAGCAGACAAGAGACCCAGTACTTC
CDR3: CASRQETQYF

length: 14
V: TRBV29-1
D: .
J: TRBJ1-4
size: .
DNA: TGCAGCGTCCTCGGGACGGGGGCTAATGAAAAACTGTTTTTT
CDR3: CSVLGTGANEKLFF

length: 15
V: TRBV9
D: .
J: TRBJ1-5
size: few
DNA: TGTGCCAGCAGCGCTTCACACCTAACGGGGCAGCCCCAGCATTTT
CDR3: CASSASHLTGQPQHF

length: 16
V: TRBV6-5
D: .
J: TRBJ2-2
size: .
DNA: TGTGCCAGCAGTTACTCGGTACCAGGGATGACCGGGGAGCTGTTTTTT
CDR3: CASSYSVPGMTGELFF

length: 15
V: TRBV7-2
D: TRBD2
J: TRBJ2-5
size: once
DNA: TGTGCCAGCAGCTTATCCGGGGGGGCGCTTGAGACCCAGTACTTC
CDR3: CASSLSGGALETQYF

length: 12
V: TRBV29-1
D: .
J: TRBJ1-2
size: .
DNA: TGCAGCGTACGGGACACCAACTATGGCTACACCTTC
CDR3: CSVRDTNYGYTF

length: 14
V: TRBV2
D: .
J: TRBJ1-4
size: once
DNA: TGTGCCAGCAGTGACCGGTATAGATTTGAAAAACTGTTTTTT
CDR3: CASSDRYRFEKLFF

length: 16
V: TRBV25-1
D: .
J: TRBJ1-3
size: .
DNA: TGTGCCAGCAGCACCATGGGGGGGGGTCACGGAAACACCATATATTTT
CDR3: CASSTMGGGHGNTIYF

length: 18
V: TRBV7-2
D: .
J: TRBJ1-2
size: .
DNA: TGTGCCAGCAGCTTAGCGGGCGTACAGGGTCTAGCTAACTATGGCTACACCTTC
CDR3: CASSLAGVQGLANYGYTF

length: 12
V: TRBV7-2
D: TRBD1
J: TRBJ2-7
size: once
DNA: TGTGCCAGCAGCATCGACAGGGAGAGGCAGTACTTC
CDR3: CASSIDRERQYF

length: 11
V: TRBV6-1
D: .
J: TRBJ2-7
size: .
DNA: TGTGCCAGCAGGACTTTGGGCGAGCAGTACTTC
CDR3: CASRTLGEQYF

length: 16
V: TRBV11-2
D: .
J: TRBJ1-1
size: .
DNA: TGTGCCAGCAGCTTGTACCCCAAGGGAGGGAACACTGAAGCTTTCTTT
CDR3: CASSLYPKGGNTEAFF

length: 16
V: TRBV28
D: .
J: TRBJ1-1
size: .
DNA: TGTGCCGGATCGGCGAGGGACGGGAGGTCGAACACTGAAGCTTTCTTT
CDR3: CAGSARDGRSNTEAFF

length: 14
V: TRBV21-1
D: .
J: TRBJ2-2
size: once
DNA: TGTGCCAGCTTGTACAGGGAGCACACCGGGGAGCTGTTTTTT
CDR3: CASLYREHTGELFF

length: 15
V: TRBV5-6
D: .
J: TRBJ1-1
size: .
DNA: TGTGCCAGCAGCTTTTGGGGGATTGGGAACACTGAAGCTTTCTTT
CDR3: CASSFWGIGNTEAFF

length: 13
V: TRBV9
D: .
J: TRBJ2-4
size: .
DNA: TGTGCCAGCAGCGTAGACGAGGGGAACATTCAGTACTTC
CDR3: CASSVDEGNIQYF

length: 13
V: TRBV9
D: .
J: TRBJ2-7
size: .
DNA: TGTGCCAGCAGCGTAGGTCCATCCTACGAGCAGTACTTC
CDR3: CASSVGPSYEQYF

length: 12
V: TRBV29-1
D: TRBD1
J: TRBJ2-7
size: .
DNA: TGCAGCGCCGGGACAGGGTTGCACGAGCAGTACTTC
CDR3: CSAGTGLHEQYF

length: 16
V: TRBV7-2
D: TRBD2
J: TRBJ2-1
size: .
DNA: TGTGCCAGCAGCTTAGACCCGGGACTAGCGAACAATGAGCAGTTCTTC
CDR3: CASSLDPGLANNEQFF

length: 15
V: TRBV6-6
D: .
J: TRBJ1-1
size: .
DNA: TGTGCCAGCATCCCCAGGGTCGCGGGGAACACTGAAGCTTTCTTT
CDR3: CASIPRVAGNTEAFF

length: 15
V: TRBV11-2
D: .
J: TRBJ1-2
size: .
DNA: TGTGCCAGCAGCTTATATAGTGGCAGGGAAGAAGGCTACACCTTC
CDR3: CASSLYSGREEGYTF

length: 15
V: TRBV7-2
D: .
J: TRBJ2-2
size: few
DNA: TGTGCCAGCAGCTTCCTCCCCCCGGGACCCGGGGAGCTGTTTTTT
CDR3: CASSFLPPGPGELFF

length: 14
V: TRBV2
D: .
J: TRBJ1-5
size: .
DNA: TGTGCCAGCAGTGACAGGTTCCCTAATCAGCCCCAGCATTTT
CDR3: CASSDRFPNQPQHF

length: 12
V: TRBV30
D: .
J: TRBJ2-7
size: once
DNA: TGTGCCTGGAGTGTACTGGGGTACGAGCAGTACTTC
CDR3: CAWSVLGYEQYF

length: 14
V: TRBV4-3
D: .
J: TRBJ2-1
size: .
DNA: TGCGCCAGCAGCCAAGAGAGAGCTGCAGGGAGTCTGTTCTTC
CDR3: CASSQERAAGSLFF

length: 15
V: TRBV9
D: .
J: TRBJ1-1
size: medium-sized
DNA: TGTGCCAGCAGCGTAGGGTCCCTCGGGAACACTGAAGCTTTCTTT
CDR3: CASSVGSLGNTEAFF

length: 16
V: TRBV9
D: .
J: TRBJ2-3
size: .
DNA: TGTGCCAGCAGCGTAACCCTAGGGGGACCCACAGATACGCAGTATTTT
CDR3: CASSVTLGGPTDTQYF

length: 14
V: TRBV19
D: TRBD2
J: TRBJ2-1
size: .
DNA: TGTGCCAGTAGTTTTCAGGCTAGCGGGAGCGAGCAGTTCTTC
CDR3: CASSFQASGSEQFF

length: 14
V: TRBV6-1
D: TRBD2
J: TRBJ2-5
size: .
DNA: TGTGCATCGGGTCCGGGACTAGCTGGGGAGACCCAGTACTTC
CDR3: CASGPGLAGETQYF

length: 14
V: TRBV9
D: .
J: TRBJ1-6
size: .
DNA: TGTGCCAGCAGTCTGGAGCCCGGGGTGTTGCCCCTCCACTTT
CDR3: CASSLEPGVLPLHF

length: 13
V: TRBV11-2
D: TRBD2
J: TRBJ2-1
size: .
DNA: TGTGCCAGCAGCTTAACTAGCGGCAATGAGCAGTTCTTC
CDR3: CASSLTSGNEQFF

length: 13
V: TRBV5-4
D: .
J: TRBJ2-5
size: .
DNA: TGTGCCAGCAGCTTGGGGACCAAAGAGACCCAGTACTTC
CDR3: CASSLGTKETQYF

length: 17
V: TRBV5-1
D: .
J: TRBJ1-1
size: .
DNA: TGCGCCAGCAGCTTACCCATGGGTTCCGGGGACAACACTGAAGCTTTCTTT
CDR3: CASSLPMGSGDNTEAFF

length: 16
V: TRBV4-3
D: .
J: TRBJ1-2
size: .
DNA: TGCGCCAGCAGCCAAGAAACGGGGGCGTTAGCGGGTGGCTACACCTTC
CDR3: CASSQETGALAGGYTF

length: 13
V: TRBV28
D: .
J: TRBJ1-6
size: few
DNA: TGTGCCAGGGGGGGGACTTGGCGGTCACCCCTCCACTTT
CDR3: CARGGTWRSPLHF

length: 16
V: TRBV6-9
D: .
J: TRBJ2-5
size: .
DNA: TGTGCCAGCAGTTATTGGGCAGTGGGTACCCAAGAGACCCAGTACTTC
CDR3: CASSYWAVGTQETQYF

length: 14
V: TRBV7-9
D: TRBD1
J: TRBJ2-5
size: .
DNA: TGTGCCAGCAGCTTCGGGACAGGACAAGAGACCCAGTACTTC
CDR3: CASSFGTGQETQYF

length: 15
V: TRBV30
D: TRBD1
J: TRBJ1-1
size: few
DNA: TGTGCCTGGGGGACAGGGGGATTCGGGAACACTGAAGCTTTCTTT
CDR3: CAWGTGGFGNTEAFF

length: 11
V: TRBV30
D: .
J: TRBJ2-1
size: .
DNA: TGTGCCTGGAGTGGTTACAATGAGCAGTTCTTC
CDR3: CAWSGYNEQFF

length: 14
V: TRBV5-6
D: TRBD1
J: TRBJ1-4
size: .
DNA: TGTGCCAGCAGCTTGCAGGGGGGCTTCGAAAAACTGTTTTTT
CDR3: CASSLQGGFEKLFF

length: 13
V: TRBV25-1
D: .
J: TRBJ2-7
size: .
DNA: TGTGCCAGCGGCGGACAGTCGGGGGGCGAGCAGTACTTC
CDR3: CASGGQSGGEQYF

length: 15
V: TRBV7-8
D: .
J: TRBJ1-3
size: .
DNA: TGTGCCAGCGGCCTCGGGGAGTCCCCTGGAAACACCATATATTTT
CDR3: CASGLGESPGNTIYF

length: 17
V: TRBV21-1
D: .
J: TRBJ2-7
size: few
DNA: TGTGCCAGCAGTGTTACGAGGGGACAGAGCAGCTCCTACGAGCAGTACTTC
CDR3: CASSVTRGQSSSYEQYF

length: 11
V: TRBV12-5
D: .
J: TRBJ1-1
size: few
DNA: TGTGCTAGTGGTTTGAACACTGAAGCTTTCTTT
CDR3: CASGLNTEAFF

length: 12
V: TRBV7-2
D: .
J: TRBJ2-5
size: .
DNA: TGTGCCAGCAGCTTACGGGGCCAGACCCAGTACTTC
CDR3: CASSLRGQTQYF